The clone carrying this TCR beta chain was counted once. Its target is not known. This entry is derived from a study of cytomegalovirus exposure and HLA in healthy donors. As for the study in general: Among the approximately 370 donors who were genotyped, roughly 76% fell in the genetic ancestry cluster that is associated with self-reported Caucasian donors. Study-level results: The authors later linked a missense DCLRE1C variant to TCR beta V- and J-gene trimming.

Trimming at V came to 6 bases and at J to 4 bases, leaving 5 bases not matched to a gene. The CDR3 consists of 13 residues. CDR1 and CDR2 (germline): MNHEY, SMNVEV (reference sequence). Both 60 Vbeta primers and 13 Jbeta primers went into the PCR. The repertoire was sequenced with immunoSEQ multiplex PCR; TCRdb's copy has only in-frame clones and lacks some. Of approximately 100,000 clones listed, roughly three quarters are singletons. Healthy donors of bone marrow made up the group. This TCR came from a middle-aged man in good health and CMV-seronegative. Sequences were obtained from PBMCs. This chain links TRBV27 with TRBJ1-1; 7 bases match TRBD1. The CDR3 sequence: CASSGAGGTEAFF. The CDR3 coding sequence is TGTGCCAGCAGCGGAGCAGGGGGCACTGAAGCTTTCTTT.